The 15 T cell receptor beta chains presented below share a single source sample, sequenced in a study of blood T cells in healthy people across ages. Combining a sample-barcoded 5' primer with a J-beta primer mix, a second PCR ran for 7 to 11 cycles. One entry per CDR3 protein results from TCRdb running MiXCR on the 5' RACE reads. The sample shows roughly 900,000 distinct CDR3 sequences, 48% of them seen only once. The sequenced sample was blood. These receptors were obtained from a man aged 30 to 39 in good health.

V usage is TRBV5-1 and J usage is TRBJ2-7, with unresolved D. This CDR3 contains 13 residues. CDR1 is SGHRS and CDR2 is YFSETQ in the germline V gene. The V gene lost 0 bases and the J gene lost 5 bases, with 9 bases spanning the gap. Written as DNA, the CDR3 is TGCGCCAGCAGCTTGGTGACCCTGGACGAGCAGTACTTC. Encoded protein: CASSLVTLDEQYF.

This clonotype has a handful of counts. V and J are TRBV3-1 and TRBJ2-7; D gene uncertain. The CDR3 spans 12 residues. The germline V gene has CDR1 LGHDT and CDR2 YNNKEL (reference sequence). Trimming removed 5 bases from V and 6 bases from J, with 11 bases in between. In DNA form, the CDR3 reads TGTGCCAGCAGCTCCTGGGCGGCCGAGCAGTACTTC. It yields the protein CASSSWAAEQYF.

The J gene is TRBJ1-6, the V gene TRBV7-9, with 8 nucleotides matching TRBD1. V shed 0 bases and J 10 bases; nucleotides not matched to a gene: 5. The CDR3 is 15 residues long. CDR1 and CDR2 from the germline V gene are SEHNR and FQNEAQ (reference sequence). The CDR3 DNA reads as TGTGCCAGCAGCTTAGCAGAGACAGGGGCCTCACCCCTCCACTTT. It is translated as CASSLAETGASPLHF.

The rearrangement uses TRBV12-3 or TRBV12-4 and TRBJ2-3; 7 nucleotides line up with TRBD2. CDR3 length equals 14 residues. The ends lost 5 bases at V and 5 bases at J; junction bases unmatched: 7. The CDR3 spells CASSDAGEGDTQYF. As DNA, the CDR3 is TGTGCCAGCAGTGACGCGGGAGAGGGAGATACGCAGTATTTT.

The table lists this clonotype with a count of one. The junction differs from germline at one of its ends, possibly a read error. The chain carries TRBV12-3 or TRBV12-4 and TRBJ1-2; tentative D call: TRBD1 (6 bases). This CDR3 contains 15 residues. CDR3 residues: CAGRSDRTANYGYTF. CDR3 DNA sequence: TGTGCCGGCAGATCAGACAGGACTGCCAACTATGGCTACACCTTC.

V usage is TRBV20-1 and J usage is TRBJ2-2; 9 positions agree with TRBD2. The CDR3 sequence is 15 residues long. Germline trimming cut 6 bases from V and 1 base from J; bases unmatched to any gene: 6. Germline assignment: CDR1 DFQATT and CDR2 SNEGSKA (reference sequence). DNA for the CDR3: TGCAGTGCGAGACCTAGCGGGGTGAACACCGGGGAGCTGTTTTTT. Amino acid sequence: CSARPSGVNTGELFF.

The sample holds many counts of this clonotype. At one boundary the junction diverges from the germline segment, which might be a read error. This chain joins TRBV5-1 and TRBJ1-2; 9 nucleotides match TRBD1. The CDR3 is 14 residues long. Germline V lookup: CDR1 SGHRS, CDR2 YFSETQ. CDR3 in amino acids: CASSSGQGNYGYTF. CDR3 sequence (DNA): TGTGCCAGCAGCTCCGGACAGGGGAACTATGGCTACACCTTC.

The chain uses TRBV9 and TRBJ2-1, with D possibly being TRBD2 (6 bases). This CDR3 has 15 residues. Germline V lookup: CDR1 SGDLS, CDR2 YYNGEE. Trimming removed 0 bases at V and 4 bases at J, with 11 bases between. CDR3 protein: CASSVGDFSYNEQFF. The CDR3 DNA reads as TGTGCCAGCAGCGTAGGGGACTTCTCTTACAATGAGCAGTTCTTC.

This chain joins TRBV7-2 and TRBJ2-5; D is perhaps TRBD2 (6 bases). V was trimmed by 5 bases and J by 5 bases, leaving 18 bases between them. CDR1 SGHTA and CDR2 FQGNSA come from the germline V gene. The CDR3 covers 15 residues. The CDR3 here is CASSPPGHGGETQYF. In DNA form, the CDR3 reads TGTGCCAGCAGCCCCCCCGGTCACGGGGGTGAGACCCAGTACTTC.

This CDR3 is CASSSPATDPNYEQYF. In DNA form, the CDR3 reads TGTGCCAGCAGTTCCCCCGCGACAGACCCCAATTACGAGCAGTACTTC. The chain carries TRBV28 and TRBJ2-7, with D tentatively TRBD1 (5 bases). V lost 4 bases and J lost 4, with 20 bases in between. CDR1 MDHEN and CDR2 SYDVKM come from the germline V gene. The CDR3 is 16 amino acids.

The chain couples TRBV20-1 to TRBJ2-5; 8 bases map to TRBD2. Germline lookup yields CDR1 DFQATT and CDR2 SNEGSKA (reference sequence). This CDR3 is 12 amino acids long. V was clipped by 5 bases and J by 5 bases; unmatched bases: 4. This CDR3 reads CSARGGAETQYF. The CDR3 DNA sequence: TGCAGTGCTCGGGGGGGCGCCGAGACCCAGTACTTC.

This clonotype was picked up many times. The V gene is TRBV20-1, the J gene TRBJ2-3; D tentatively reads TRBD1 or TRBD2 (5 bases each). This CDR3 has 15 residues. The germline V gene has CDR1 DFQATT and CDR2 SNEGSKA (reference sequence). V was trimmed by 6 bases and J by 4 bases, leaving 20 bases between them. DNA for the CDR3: TGCAGTGCCCCCGCGGCAGGGAGTTCCGCAGATACGCAGTATTTT. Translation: CSAPAAGSSADTQYF.

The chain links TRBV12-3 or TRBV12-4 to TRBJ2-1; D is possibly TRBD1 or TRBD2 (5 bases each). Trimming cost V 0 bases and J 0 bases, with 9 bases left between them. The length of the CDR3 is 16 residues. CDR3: CASSLALGDSYNEQFF. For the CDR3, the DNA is TGTGCCAGCAGTTTAGCGTTGGGGGACTCCTACAATGAGCAGTTCTTC.

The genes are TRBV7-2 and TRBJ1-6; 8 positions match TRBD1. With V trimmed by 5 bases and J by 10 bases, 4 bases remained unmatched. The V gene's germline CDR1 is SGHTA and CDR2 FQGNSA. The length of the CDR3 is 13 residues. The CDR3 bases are TGTGCCAGCAGCGACAGGGGTGGGTCACCCCTCCACTTT. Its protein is CASSDRGGSPLHF.

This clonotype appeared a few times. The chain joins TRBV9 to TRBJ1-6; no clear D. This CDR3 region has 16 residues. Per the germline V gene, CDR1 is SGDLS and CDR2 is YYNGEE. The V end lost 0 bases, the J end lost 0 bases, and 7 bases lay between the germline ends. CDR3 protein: CASSVASNSYNSPLHF. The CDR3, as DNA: TGTGCCAGCAGCGTAGCTAGCAACTCCTATAATTCACCCCTCCACTTT.